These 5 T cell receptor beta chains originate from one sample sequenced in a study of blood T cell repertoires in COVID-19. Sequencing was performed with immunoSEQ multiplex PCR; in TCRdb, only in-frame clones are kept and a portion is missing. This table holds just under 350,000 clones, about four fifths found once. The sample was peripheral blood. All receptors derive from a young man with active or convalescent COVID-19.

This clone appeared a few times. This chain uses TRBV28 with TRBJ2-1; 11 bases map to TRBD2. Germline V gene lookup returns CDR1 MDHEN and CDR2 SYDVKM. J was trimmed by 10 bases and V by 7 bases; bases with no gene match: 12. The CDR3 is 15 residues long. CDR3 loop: CASTGLADRSGEQFF. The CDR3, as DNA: TGTGCCAGCACGGGACTAGCGGATCGTTCGGGAGAGCAGTTCTTC.

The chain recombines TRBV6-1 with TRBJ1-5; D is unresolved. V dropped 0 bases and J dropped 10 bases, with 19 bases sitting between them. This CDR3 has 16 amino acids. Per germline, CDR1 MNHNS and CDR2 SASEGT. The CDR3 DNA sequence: TGTGCCAGCAGTGAAGCGCTGGGAGTGGACCTTGGACCCCAGCATTTT. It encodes CASSEALGVDLGPQHF.

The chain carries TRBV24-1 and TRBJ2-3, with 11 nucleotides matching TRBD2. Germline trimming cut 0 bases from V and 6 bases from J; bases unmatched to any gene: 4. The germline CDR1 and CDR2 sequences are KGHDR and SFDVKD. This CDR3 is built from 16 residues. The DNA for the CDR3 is TGTGCCACCAGTGATTTGGGTAGCGGGGGGGCGGATACGCAGTATTTT. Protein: CATSDLGSGGADTQYF.

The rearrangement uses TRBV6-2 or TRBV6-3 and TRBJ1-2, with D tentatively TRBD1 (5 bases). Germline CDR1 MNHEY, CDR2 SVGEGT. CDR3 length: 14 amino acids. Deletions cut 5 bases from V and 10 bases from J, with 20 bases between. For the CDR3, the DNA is TGTGCCAGCAGTGCCCGCAGGGTCAACATTGCCTACACCTTC. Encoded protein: CASSARRVNIAYTF.

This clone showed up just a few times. The CDR3 nucleotides read TGTGCCAGCAGCGTAAAACCAGGGATCGGCAATAACTATGGCTACACCTTC. Its translation: CASSVKPGIGNNYGYTF. V is TRBV9 and J is TRBJ1-2; D is possibly TRBD1 (5 bases). CDR3 length: 17 residues. The V end lost 1 base, the J end lost 1 base, and 17 bases lay between the germline ends. The germline V gene has CDR1 SGDLS and CDR2 YYNGEE.